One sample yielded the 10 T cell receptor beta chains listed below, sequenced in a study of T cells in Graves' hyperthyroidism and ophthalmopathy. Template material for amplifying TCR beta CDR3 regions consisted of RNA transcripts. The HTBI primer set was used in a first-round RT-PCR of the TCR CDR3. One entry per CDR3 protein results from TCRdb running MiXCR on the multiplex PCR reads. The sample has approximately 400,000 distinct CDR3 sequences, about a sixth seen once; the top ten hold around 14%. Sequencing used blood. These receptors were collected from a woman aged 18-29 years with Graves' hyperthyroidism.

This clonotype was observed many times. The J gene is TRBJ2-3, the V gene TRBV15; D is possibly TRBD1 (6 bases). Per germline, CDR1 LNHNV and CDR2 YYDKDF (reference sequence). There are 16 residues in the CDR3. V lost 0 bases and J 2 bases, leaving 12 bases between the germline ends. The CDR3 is CATSRDRTVNTDTQYF. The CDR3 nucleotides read TGTGCCACCAGCAGAGATAGGACAGTAAACACAGATACGCAGTATTTT.

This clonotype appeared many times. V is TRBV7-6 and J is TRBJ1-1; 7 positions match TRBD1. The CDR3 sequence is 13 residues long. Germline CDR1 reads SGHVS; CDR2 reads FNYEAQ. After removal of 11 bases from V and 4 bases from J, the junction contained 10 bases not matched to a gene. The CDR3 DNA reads TGTGCCTCTCAGGGACAGCCCCTCACTGAAGCTTTCTTT. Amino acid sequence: CASQGQPLTEAFF.

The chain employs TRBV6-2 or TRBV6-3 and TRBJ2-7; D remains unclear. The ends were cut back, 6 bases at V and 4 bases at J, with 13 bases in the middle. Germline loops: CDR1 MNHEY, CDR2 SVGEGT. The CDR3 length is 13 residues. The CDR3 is CASSDPNTYEQYF. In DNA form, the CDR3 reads TGTGCCAGCAGCGACCCTAACACGTACGAGCAGTACTTC.

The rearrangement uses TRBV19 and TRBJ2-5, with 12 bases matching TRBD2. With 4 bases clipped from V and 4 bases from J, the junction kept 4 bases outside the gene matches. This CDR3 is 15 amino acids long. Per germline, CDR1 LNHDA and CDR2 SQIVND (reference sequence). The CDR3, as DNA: TGTGCCAGTAGTACTGGACTAGCGGGGCCAGAGACCCAGTACTTC. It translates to CASSTGLAGPETQYF.

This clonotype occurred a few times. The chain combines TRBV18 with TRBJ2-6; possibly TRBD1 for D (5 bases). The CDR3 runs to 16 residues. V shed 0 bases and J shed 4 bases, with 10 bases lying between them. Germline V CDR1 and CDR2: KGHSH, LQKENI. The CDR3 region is CASSPPLGAGANVLTF. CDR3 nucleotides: TGTGCCAGCTCACCACCTCTAGGGGCCGGGGCCAACGTCCTGACTTTC. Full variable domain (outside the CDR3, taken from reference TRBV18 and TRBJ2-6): NAGVMQNPRHLVRRRGQEARLRCSPMKGHSHVYWYRQLPEEGLKFMVYLQKENIIDESGMPKERFSAEFPKEGPSILRIQQVVRGDSAAYFCASSPPLGAGANVLTFGAGSRLTVL.

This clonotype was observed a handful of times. The CDR3 here is CSALPGTGEDGYTF. The CDR3 DNA sequence: TGCAGTGCCCTGCCGGGGACAGGGGAGGATGGCTACACCTTC. The chain has TRBV20-1 and TRBJ1-2, with 10 bases identical to TRBD1. Germline V gene sequence: CDR1 DFQATT, CDR2 SNEGSKA (reference sequence). The CDR3 is 14 residues long. V lost 6 bases, J lost 6 bases, and 10 bases stayed unmatched.

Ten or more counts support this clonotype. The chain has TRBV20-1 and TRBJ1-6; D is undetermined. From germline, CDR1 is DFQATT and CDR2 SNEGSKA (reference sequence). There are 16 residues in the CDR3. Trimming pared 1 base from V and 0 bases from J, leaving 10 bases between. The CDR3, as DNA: TGCAGTGCTAGAGGGATCAGGAGCTCCTATAATTCACCCCTCCACTTT. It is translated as CSARGIRSSYNSPLHF.

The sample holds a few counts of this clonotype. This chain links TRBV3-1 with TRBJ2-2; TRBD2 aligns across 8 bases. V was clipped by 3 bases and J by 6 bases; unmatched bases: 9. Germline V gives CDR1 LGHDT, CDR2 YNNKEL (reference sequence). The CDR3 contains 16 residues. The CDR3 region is CASSQSGGYGAGELFF. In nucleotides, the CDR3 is TGTGCCAGCAGCCAGAGCGGGGGTTACGGTGCCGGGGAGCTGTTTTTT.

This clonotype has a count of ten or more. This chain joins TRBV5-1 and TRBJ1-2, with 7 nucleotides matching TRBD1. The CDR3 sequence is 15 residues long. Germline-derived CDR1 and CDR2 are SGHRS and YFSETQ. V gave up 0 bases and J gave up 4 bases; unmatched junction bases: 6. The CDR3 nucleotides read TGCGCCAGCAGCTTGGGGGACAGCAACCCCTATGGCTACACCTTC. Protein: CASSLGDSNPYGYTF.

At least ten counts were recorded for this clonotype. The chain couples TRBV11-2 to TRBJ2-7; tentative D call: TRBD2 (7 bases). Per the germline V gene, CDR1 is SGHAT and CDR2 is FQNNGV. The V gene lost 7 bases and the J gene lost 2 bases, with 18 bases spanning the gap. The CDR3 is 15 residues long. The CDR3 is CASTPGASGTYEQYF. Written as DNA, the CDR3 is TGTGCCAGCACCCCAGGGGCTAGCGGAACCTACGAGCAGTACTTC. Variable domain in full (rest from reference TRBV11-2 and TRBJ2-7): EAGVAQSPRYKIIEKRQSVAFWCNPISGHATLYWYQQILGQGPKLLIQFQNNGVVDDSQLPKDRFSAERLKGVDSTLKIQPAKLEDSAVYLCASTPGASGTYEQYFGPGTRLTVT.